The 15 T cell receptor beta chains given below trace back to one sample, sequenced in a study of identical twins (dated by TCRdb to between 2015 and 2016). To prepare the library, 5' RACE was applied. For sequencing, an Illumina HiSeq 2000 was employed. The public reads were reprocessed in TCRdb via fastp at Q25 and MiXCR, keeping in-frame beta chains. Every CDR3 protein is listed once, alongside the most common genes and DNA of its rows. The sample contains 460,000 or so distinct CDR3 sequences, 13% to 15% of them found a single time. 0.4% to 0.55% of the sample comes from the top ten. This same sample was also part of a study on yellow fever vaccine responses in identical twins.

What was sequenced was CD4+ T cells sorted from blood. These receptors were collected from a woman aged 18-30 years in good health.

The genes are TRBV20-1 and TRBJ2-1; D is perhaps TRBD2 (6 bases). The CDR3 is made up of 15 amino acids. V lost 5 bases, J lost 2 bases, and 16 bases lay in between. Germline CDR1 reads DFQATT; CDR2 reads SNEGSKA (reference sequence). The CDR3 is CSAYETSLTYNEQFF. The CDR3 DNA reads as TGCAGTGCTTACGAAACTAGCCTTACCTACAATGAGCAGTTCTTC.

This clonotype was recorded a few times. The chain carries TRBV29-1 and TRBJ2-1, with 9 bases matching TRBD2. The CDR3 sequence is 15 residues long. The germline gives CDR1 SQVTM, CDR2 ANQGSEA. Trimming removed 5 bases from V and 1 base from J; junction bases left unmatched: 6. CDR3 in DNA: TGCAGCGTTCAAGGGGGACTAGCTTCCTACAATGAGCAGTTCTTC. Its translation is CSVQGGLASYNEQFF.

The chain couples TRBV7-9 to TRBJ1-2; D unclear. Deletions cut 5 bases from V and 2 bases from J, with 15 bases between. The CDR3 is made up of 15 amino acids. Germline V lookup: CDR1 SEHNR, CDR2 FQNEAQ (reference sequence). CDR3 sequence reads: CASSVLGNLNYGYTF. The CDR3 bases are TGTGCCAGCAGCGTTTTGGGGAATTTGAACTATGGCTACACCTTC.

This clonotype was picked up a small number of times. The CDR3 region has the DNA TGTGCCAGCAGCTCCTCCTCGGGGATAGTGACCCAGTACTTC. It codes for CASSSSSGIVTQYF. The chain carries TRBV7-6 and TRBJ2-5; TRBD2 is a possible D gene (5 bases). CDR1 is SGHVS and CDR2 is FNYEAQ in the germline V gene. V lost 4 bases, J lost 7 bases, and 16 bases lay in between. The CDR3 contains 14 residues.

In its sample, this clonotype was seen many times. The genes are TRBV7-2 and TRBJ1-3; D not certain. CDR1 and CDR2 (germline): SGHTA, FQGNSA. V was cut by 1 base and J by 2 bases, with 12 bases left in between. This CDR3 contains 16 residues. The CDR3 loop is CASSLGISGTGNTIYF. The CDR3 nucleotides read TGTGCCAGCAGCTTAGGAATATCCGGGACTGGAAACACCATATATTTT.

The gene calls are TRBV7-9 and TRBJ2-5, with 12 nucleotides matching TRBD2. CDR3 length equals 16 residues. From germline, CDR1 is SEHNR and CDR2 FQNEAQ (reference sequence). V lost 1 base to trimming and J lost 2 bases; unmatched junction nucleotides: 2. CDR3 protein: CASSLGGLAGQETQYF. The CDR3 DNA sequence: TGTGCCAGCAGCTTAGGGGGACTAGCGGGTCAAGAGACCCAGTACTTC.

A few counts support this clonotype. This rearrangement joins TRBV5-1 to TRBJ2-1, with 9 bases identical to TRBD2. V was clipped by 4 bases and J by 8 bases; unmatched bases: 13. The CDR3 spans 16 residues. Germline loops: CDR1 SGHRS, CDR2 YFSETQ. In DNA, the CDR3 is TGCGCCAGCAGCGCTCCAATAGCGGGGGATGCCGATGAGCAGTTCTTC. Amino acids: CASSAPIAGDADEQFF.

This clonotype was seen a few times. The gene calls are TRBV20-1 and TRBJ2-7, with 8 positions matching TRBD2. Germline assignment: CDR1 DFQATT and CDR2 SNEGSKA (reference sequence). The CDR3 spans 14 residues. V was pared by 2 bases and J by 3 bases, with 6 bases of the junction left unmatched. In DNA, the CDR3 is TGCAGTGCTAGAACTCTAGCGGGTCTCTACGAGCAGTACTTC. It encodes CSARTLAGLYEQYF.

This clonotype has just a few counts. The chain links TRBV27 to TRBJ2-3; possibly TRBD1 for D (5 bases). Per germline, CDR1 MNHEY and CDR2 SMNVEV (reference sequence). Trimming stripped 6 bases from V and 12 bases from J, with 16 bases between. There are 12 residues in the CDR3. The CDR3 DNA is TGTGCCAGCAGAATACGTCAGGGTAACCAGTATTTT. Encoded protein: CASRIRQGNQYF.

This clonotype was seen a handful of times. The CDR3 DNA reads as TGTGCCAGCAGTGCAGAACGGTATCAGGGGGGGGGATCCTACAATGAGCAGTTCTTC. It yields the protein CASSAERYQGGGSYNEQFF. V usage is TRBV6-1 and J usage is TRBJ2-1; D could derive from TRBD1 or TRBD2 (7 bases each). V shed 4 bases and J shed 1 base, with 23 bases lying between them. This CDR3 spans 19 amino acids. In germline, CDR1 is MNHNS, CDR2 SASEGT.

This clonotype turned up a few times. The chain links TRBV7-2 to TRBJ2-5; 10 nucleotides match TRBD1. The V segment lost 2 bases and the J segment 2 bases; nucleotides outside the gene matches: 5. Per the germline V gene, CDR1 is SGHTA and CDR2 is FQGNSA. CDR3 size: 16 residues. The CDR3 loop is CASSLLPGQGQETQYF. The DNA for the CDR3 is TGTGCCAGCAGCTTACTCCCGGGACAGGGGCAAGAGACCCAGTACTTC.

The V gene is TRBV27, the J gene TRBJ2-3, with 7 bases that match TRBD2. V lost 5 bases and J lost 5; bases outside the gene matches: 10. CDR1 and CDR2 (germline): MNHEY, SMNVEV (reference sequence). This CDR3 has 15 amino acids. CDR3 residues: CASSRFRERGDTQYF. CDR3 coding DNA: TGTGCCAGCAGTAGATTTCGGGAGCGGGGAGATACGCAGTATTTT.

This clonotype was counted a few times. The chain employs TRBV19 and TRBJ1-1; TRBD1 aligns across 8 bases. From germline, CDR1 is LNHDA and CDR2 SQIVND (reference sequence). This CDR3 has 14 amino acids. The trim removed 5 bases at V and 6 bases at J, leaving 8 bases unmatched. CDR3 sequence reads: CASSSNRGMAEAFF. In DNA, the CDR3 is TGTGCCAGTAGTTCCAACAGGGGGATGGCTGAAGCTTTCTTT.

This clonotype was seen a few times. This chain links TRBV5-1 with TRBJ2-7; D ambiguous. V was trimmed by 3 bases and J by 3 bases, leaving 10 bases between them. The CDR3 is made up of 13 amino acids. The germline V gene has CDR1 SGHRS and CDR2 YFSETQ. CDR3 amino acids: CASSSQSSYEQYF. The DNA for the CDR3 is TGCGCCAGCAGCTCCCAAAGCAGCTACGAGCAGTACTTC.

This clonotype was found a few times. The genes are TRBV29-1 and TRBJ1-1; D remains unclear. Trimming removed 6 bases from V and 1 base from J, with 18 bases in between. CDR3 length: 15 residues. Per germline, CDR1 SQVTM and CDR2 ANQGSEA. CDR3: CSVGVDMTGNTEAFF. CDR3 coding DNA: TGCAGCGTCGGCGTGGATATGACGGGGAACACTGAAGCTTTCTTT.